A single sample gave rise to the 3 T cell receptor beta chains below, sequenced in a study of Tregs in tolerant kidney transplant recipients. Related graft donors supplied nonmyeloablative bone marrow transplants, and mixed chimerism was transient. Clones were read by immunoSEQ multiplex PCR, and TCRdb kept only the in-frame ones, dropping some. Altogether roughly 64,000 clones are present, approximately 89% being singletons, with the ten largest covering under 4.5%. The source was CD4+ T cells from blood (PBMCs), collected 6 months after the transplant. All receptors derive from a human patient who received a combined kidney and bone marrow transplant. Some T cells may have originated in the graft donor.

The CDR3 DNA reads TGCGCCAGCAGCCCTAATCTGGTCTCTGGAAACACCATATATTTT. Protein sequence: CASSPNLVSGNTIYF. The chain has TRBV5-1 and TRBJ1-3, with D unclear. Trimming pared 4 bases from V and 0 bases from J, leaving 11 bases between. This CDR3 is 15 amino acids long. Germline V CDR1 and CDR2: SGHRS, YFSETQ.

This clone was counted a single time. This chain connects TRBV27 to TRBJ2-7, with 7 bases matching TRBD2. The CDR3 consists of 15 residues. V was pared by 3 bases and J by 4 bases, with 9 bases of the junction left unmatched. Looked up from germline, CDR1 is MNHEY and CDR2 is SMNVEV (reference sequence). Here the CDR3 DNA reads TGTGCCAGCAGTTTGAGGCGGGAGAGTAAGTACGAGCAGTACTTC. Amino acid sequence: CASSLRRESKYEQYF.

A few counts support this clone. This chain connects TRBV21-1 to TRBJ2-1; the table names TRBD2, a call not compared with the DNA. TRBV21-1 is marked as a pseudogene. The length of the CDR3 is 16 residues. Here the CDR3 reads CASSKLEGGPGNEQFF. In nucleotides, the CDR3 is TGTGCCAGCAGCAAATTGGAGGGAGGGCCGGGAAATGAGCAGTTCTTC.